The present T cell receptor (beta chain) was sequenced within a study of blood T cells in healthy people across ages. General observations from the study: Any conclusive comparison of naive versus antigen-experienced cells was prevented by using unsorted PBMCs. Investigators treated diversity estimates from one million T cells as underestimates. A roughly linear age-dependent decrease characterized TCR beta diversity per million T cells.

Looked up from germline, CDR1 is MNHEY and CDR2 is SVGAGI. The CDR3 covers 14 residues. Between the trimmed V and J ends, which lost 5 bases and 8 bases, there was a span of 17 bases. As for this clonotype: What it recognizes is unknown.

Next came a second PCR, run for roughly 6 to 11 cycles, which used a sample-barcoded 5' primer along with a J-beta primer mix. TCRdb redid the calling of the 5' RACE reads with MiXCR, one entry per CDR3 protein. This table has 910,000 or so distinct CDR3 sequences, roughly 47% appearing once. The J gene is TRBJ2-3, the V gene TRBV6-5; D could derive from TRBD1 or TRBD2 (5 bases each). Material for sequencing was blood. The receptor was isolated from a woman aged 60-70 years in good health. CDR3 sequence: CASSRPLGRRTQYF. In nucleotides, the CDR3 is TGTGCCAGCAGTCGCCCATTGGGACGACGTACGCAGTATTTT.